The rows below give T cell receptor beta chains drawn from one sample of a study of blood T cell repertoires in COVID-19. Using immunoSEQ multiplex PCR, the repertoire was profiled, and TCRdb retains in-frame clones only, with some absent. Of over 8,500 clones in the sample, approximately 84% were seen once. Sequenced: peripheral blood. These receptor sequences come from a man between 50 and 59 years old with active COVID-19. The CDR3 runs from the conserved cysteine through the conserved F or W. Each record gives: V gene, D gene, CDR3 length, clone size, J gene, CDR3 protein, CDR3 DNA. A D gene is named only where the DNA matches it firmly. Clone size is not always given. Where it is, it says once, few, many or a class for expanded clones.

V: TRBV7-9
D: NA
length: 15
size: NA
J: TRBJ2-1
CDR3: CASSPTQQTTGEQFF
DNA: TGTGCCAGCAGCCCGACACAACAGACTACTGGTGAGCAGTTCTTC

V: TRBV18
D: TRBD1
length: 15
size: NA
J: TRBJ2-1
CDR3: CASSRETGADNEQFF
DNA: TGTGCCAGCTCACGGGAGACAGGGGCAGACAATGAGCAGTTCTTC

V: TRBV7-9
D: NA
length: 13
size: NA
J: TRBJ1-2
CDR3: CASSESSNYGYTF
DNA: TGTGCCAGCAGTGAGTCGTCCAACTATGGCTACACCTTC

V: TRBV4-1
D: NA
length: 14
size: NA
J: TRBJ1-6
CDR3: CASSQRDNNSPLHF
DNA: TGCGCCAGCAGCCAGAGGGACAATAATTCACCCCTCCACTTT

V: TRBV10-2
D: TRBD2
length: 15
size: NA
J: TRBJ2-7
CDR3: CASSESGTSSYEQYF
DNA: TGCGCCAGCAGTGAGTCAGGGACTAGCAGCTACGAGCAGTACTTC

V: TRBV28
D: NA
length: 14
size: NA
J: TRBJ2-5
CDR3: CASSSYRVEETQYF
DNA: TGTGCCAGCAGTAGCTACAGGGTTGAGGAGACCCAGTACTTC

V: TRBV27
D: NA
length: 14
size: NA
J: TRBJ2-3
CDR3: CASSPSMGTDTQYF
DNA: TGTGCCAGCAGTCCATCTATGGGCACAGATACGCAGTATTTT

V: TRBV28
D: NA
length: 16
size: NA
J: TRBJ2-3
CDR3: CASSLVTGAFTDTQYF
DNA: TGTGCCAGCAGTTTGGTAACAGGAGCCTTCACAGATACGCAGTATTTT

V: TRBV7-8
D: TRBD1
length: 18
size: few
J: TRBJ2-1
CDR3: CASSPPAGTVPFYNEQFF
DNA: TGTGCCAGCAGCCCCCCCGCCGGGACAGTTCCTTTCTACAATGAGCAGTTCTTC

V: TRBV9
D: NA
length: 15
size: hyperexpanded
J: TRBJ1-3
CDR3: CASSALYPGGDTIYF
DNA: TGTGCCAGCAGCGCTCTCTATCCGGGCGGGGACACCATATATTTT

V: TRBV5-1
D: TRBD1
length: 14
size: NA
J: TRBJ2-7
CDR3: CASSRGQGAYEQYF
DNA: TGCGCCAGCAGCCGCGGACAGGGCGCCTACGAGCAGTACTTC

V: TRBV29-1
D: NA
length: 12
size: NA
J: TRBJ2-5
CDR3: CSVEAAPETQYF
DNA: TGCAGCGTTGAGGCGGCCCCAGAGACCCAGTACTTC

V: TRBV30
D: TRBD1
length: 14
size: NA
J: TRBJ1-2
CDR3: CAWSVPGGMGGYTF
DNA: TGTGCCTGGAGTGTACCAGGGGGCATGGGTGGCTACACCTTC

V: TRBV27
D: NA
length: 14
size: NA
J: TRBJ2-3
CDR3: CASALTMGHLPQYF
DNA: TGTGCCAGCGCCCTAACAATGGGGCACCTCCCGCAGTATTTT

V: TRBV4-2
D: NA
length: 11
size: NA
J: TRBJ2-7
CDR3: CASSQGSEQYF
DNA: TGTGCCAGCAGCCAAGGCAGCGAGCAGTACTTC

V: TRBV19
D: NA
length: 16
size: NA
J: TRBJ1-1
CDR3: CASSLSGAAVGTEAFF
DNA: TGTGCCAGTAGCCTCTCAGGGGCCGCGGTGGGCACTGAAGCTTTCTTT